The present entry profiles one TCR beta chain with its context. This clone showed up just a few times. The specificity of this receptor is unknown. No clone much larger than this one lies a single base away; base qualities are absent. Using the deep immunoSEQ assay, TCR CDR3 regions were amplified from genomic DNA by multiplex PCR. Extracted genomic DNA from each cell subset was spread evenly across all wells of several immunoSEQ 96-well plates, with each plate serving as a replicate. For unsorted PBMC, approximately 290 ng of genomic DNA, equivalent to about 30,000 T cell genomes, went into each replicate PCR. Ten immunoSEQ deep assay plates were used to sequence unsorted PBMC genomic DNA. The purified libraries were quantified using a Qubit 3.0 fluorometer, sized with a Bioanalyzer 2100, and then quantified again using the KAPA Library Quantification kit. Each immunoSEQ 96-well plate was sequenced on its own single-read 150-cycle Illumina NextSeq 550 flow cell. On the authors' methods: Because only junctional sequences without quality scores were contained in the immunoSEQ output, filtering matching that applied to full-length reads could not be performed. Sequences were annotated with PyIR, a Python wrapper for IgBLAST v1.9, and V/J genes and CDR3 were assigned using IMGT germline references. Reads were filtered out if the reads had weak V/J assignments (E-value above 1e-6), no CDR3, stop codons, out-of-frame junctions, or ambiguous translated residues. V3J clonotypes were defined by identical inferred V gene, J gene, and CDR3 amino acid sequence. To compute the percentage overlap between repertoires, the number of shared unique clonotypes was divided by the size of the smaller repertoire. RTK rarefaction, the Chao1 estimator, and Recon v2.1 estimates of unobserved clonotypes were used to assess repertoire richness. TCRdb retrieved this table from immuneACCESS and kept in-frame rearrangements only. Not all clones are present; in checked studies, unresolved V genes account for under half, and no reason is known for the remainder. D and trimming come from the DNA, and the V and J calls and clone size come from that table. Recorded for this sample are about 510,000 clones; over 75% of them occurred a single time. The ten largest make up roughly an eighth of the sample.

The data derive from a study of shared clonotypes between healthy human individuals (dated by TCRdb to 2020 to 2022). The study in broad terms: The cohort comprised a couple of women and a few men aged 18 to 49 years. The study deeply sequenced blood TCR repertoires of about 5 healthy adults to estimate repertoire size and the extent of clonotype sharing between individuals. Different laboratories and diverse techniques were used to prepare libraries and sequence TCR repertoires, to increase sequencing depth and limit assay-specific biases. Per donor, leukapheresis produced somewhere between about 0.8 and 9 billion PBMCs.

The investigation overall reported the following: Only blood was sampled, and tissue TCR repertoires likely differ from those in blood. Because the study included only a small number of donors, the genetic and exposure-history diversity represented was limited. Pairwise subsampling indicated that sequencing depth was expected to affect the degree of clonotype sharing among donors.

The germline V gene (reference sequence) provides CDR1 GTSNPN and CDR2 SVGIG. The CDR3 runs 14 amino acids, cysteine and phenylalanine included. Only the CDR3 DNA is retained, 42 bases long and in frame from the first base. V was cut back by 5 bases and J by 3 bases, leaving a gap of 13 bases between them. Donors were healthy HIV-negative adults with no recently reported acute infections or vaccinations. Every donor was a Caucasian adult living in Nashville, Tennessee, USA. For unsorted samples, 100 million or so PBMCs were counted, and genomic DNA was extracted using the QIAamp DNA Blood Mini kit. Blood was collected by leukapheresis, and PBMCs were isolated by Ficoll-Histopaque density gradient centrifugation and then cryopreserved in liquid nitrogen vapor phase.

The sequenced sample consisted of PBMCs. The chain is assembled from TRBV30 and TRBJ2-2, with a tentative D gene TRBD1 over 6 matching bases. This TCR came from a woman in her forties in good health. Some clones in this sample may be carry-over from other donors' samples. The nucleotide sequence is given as TGTGCCTGGCAGGGGCGACAGTACACCGGGGAGCTGTTTTTT. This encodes CAWQGRQYTGELFF.